This T cell receptor beta chain was captured in a study of Ad26.COV2.S vaccination and SARS-CoV-2 variants (dated by TCRdb to about 2021). In terms of the full investigation: The specificity and breadth of SARS-CoV-2-reactive T cell receptors after Ad26.COV2.S vaccination were assessed by TCRbeta repertoire sequencing. The TCR-sequenced set comprised roughly 30 samples: some 20 Ad26.COV2.S vaccine recipients, 5 placebo recipients and 8 SARS-CoV-2 convalescent individuals.

In the paper's terms, the time point label means: individuals recovered from natural SARS-CoV-2 infection. The immunoSEQ Assay was used to sequence TCRbeta CDR3 regions. After extraction, genomic DNA underwent amplification by bias-controlled multiplex PCR, followed by high-throughput sequencing. The authors' analysis ran thus. To quantify the absolute abundance of every unique TCRbeta CDR3 region, sequences were collapsed and filtered. T cell fraction was estimated by normalizing TCRbeta template counts to usable DNA, which was measured by amplifying reference genes present in all nucleated cells. Repertoire TCRs were annotated as SARS-CoV-2-specific by exact matching of V gene, CDR3 amino acid sequence and J gene to a known reactive TCR set. The reference SARS-CoV-2 TCR set was obtained from MIRA and was filtered for enrichment in COVID-19-positive ImmuneCODE repertoires, whereby public or cross-reactive TCRs were removed. Using the MIRA antigens, annotated TCRs were further analysed by specific ORF or by position within an ORF. Breadth was defined as annotated unique rearrangements over total unique productive rearrangements; depth was the summed frequency of those rearrangements. Two-sided Wilcoxon rank-sum tests were used to compare TCR breadth between groups. In TCRdb, the immuneACCESS table is reduced to in-frame sequences with V and J assigned. These tables do not hold every clone; where another copy was compared, an unresolved V gene accounts for under half, and the others remain unexplained. Clone size and V and J calls were adopted from that table, with D and trimming inferred from the DNA. In this sample the table shows hundreds of thousands of clones, about 91% of which occur a single time. Of the sample, about 3.9% is held by the ten largest clones.

Turning to this clone: This clone's antigen is unknown. No base-level quality is on record; no much larger clone is a single base apart.

Overall study outcomes, separate from this receptor: The authors noted that the TCR breadth and depth analyses may have underestimated total T cell responses. After vaccination, substantial breadth of spike-specific CD8+ and CD4+ T cell responses was reported. Vaccine and placebo recipients had similar non-spike TCR breadth, a finding consistent with the vaccine containing only spike. Higher spike-specific TCR breadth was observed in Ad26.COV2.S recipients than in placebo recipients (P = 0.0014).

The V end gives up 6 bases and the J end 9 bases, leaving 11 bases in the junction not matched to a gene. The cysteine opens and the phenylalanine closes a CDR3 of 17 amino acids. Solely the CDR3 DNA is kept, with 51 bases framed from the first base. The germline V gene encodes CDR1 SGHVS and CDR2 FNYEAQ. The sample in question was peripheral blood, obtained after recovery from COVID-19. The source is a human donor who had recovered from COVID-19. The V and J segments used are TRBV7-6 and TRBJ2-1, with 16 central nucleotides matching TRBD2. The CDR3 region has the sequence CASRHTGTSGGAGEQFF. The DNA reads as follows: TGTGCCAGCAGGCACACAGGGACTAGCGGGGGGGCCGGTGAGCAGTTCTTC.